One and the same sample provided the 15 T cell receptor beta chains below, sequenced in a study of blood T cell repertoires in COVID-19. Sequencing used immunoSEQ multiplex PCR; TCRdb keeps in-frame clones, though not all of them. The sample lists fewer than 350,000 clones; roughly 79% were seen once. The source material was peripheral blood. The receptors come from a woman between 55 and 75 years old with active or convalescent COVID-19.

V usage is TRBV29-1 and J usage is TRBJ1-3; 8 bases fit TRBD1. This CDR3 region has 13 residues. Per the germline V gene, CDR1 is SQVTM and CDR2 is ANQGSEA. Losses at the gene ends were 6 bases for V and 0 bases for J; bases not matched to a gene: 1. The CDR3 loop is CSVDRVSGNTIYF. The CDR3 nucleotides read TGCAGCGTGGACAGGGTCTCTGGAAACACCATATATTTT.

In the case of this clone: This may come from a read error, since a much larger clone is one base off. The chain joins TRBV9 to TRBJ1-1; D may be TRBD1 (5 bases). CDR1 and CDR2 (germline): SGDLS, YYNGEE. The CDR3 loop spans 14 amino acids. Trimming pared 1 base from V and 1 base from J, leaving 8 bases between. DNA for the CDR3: TGTGCCAGCAGCGTACTACAGGAGAACACTGAAGCTTTCTTT. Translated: CASSVLQENTEAFF. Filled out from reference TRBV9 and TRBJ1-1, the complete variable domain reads DSGVTQTPKHLITATGQRVTLRCSPRSGDLSVYWYQQSLDQGLQFLIQYYNGEERAKGNILERFSAQQFPDLHSELNLSSLELGDSALYFCASSVLQENTEAFFGQGTRLTVV.

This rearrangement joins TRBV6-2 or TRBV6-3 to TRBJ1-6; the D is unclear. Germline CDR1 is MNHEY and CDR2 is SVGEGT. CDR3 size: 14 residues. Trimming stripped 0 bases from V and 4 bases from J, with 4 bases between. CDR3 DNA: TGTGCCAGCAGTTACTCGACTTATAATTCACCCCTCCACTTT. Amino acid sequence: CASSYSTYNSPLHF.

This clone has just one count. The CDR3 reads CASSLSGANTGELFF. The DNA for the CDR3 is TGTGCCAGCAGCTTGTCAGGGGCAAACACCGGGGAGCTGTTTTTT. This chain connects TRBV7-9 to TRBJ2-2, with D tentatively TRBD1 (6 bases). This CDR3 is 15 amino acids long. Germline CDR1 and CDR2: SEHNR and FQNEAQ (reference sequence). Trimming left V 3 bases short and J 2 bases short, with 10 bases between.

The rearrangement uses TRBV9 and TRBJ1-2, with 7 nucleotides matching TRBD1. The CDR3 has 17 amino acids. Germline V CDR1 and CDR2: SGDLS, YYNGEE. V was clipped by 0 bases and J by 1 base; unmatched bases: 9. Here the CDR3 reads CASSVGRGLGFNYGYTF. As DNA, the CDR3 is TGTGCCAGCAGCGTAGGGAGGGGGCTCGGATTTAACTATGGCTACACCTTC. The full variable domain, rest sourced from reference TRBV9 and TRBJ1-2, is DSGVTQTPKHLITATGQRVTLRCSPRSGDLSVYWYQQSLDQGLQFLIQYYNGEERAKGNILERFSAQQFPDLHSELNLSSLELGDSALYFCASSVGRGLGFNYGYTFGSGTRLTVV.

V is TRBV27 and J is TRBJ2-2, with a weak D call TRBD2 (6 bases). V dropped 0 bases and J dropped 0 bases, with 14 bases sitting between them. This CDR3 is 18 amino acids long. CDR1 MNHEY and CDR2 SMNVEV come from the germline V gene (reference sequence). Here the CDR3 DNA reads TGTGCCAGCAGTTTATCGGGGTTTCGGGGGACGAACACCGGGGAGCTGTTTTTT. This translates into CASSLSGFRGTNTGELFF.

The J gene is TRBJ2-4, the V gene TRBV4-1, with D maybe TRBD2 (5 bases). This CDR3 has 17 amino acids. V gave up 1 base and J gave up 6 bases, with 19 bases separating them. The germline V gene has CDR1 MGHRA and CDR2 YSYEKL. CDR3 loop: CASSQGNAFSRGNIQYF. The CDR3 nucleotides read TGCGCCAGCAGCCAAGGGAACGCGTTTAGTCGGGGAAACATTCAGTACTTC.

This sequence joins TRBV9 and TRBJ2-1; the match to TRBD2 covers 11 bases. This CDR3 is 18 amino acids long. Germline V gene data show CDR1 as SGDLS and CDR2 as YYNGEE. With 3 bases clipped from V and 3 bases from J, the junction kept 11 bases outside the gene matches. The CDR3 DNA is TGTGCCAGCAGCGCAAGACTAGCGGGAAAGCTGGGCTACAATGAGCAGTTCTTC. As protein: CASSARLAGKLGYNEQFF.

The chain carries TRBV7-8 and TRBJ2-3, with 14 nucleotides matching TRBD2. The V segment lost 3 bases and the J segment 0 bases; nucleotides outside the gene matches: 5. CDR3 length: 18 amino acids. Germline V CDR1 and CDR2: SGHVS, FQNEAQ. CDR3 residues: CASSLTSGGGRSTDTQYF. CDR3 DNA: TGTGCCAGCAGCTTGACTAGCGGGGGGGGGCGAAGCACAGATACGCAGTATTTT.

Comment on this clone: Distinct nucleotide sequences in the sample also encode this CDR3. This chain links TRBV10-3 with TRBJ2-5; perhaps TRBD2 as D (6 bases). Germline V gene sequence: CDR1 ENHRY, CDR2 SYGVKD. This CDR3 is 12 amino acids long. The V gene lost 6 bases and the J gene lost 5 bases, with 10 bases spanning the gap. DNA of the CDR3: TGTGCCATCAGGGGGGGAGAGGAGACCCAGTACTTC. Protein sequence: CAIRGGEETQYF.

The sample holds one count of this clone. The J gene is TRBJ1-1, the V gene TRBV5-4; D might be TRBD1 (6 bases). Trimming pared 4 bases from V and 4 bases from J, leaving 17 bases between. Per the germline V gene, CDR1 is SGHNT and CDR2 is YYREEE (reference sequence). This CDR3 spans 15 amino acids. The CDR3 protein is CASSPLEGGLTEAFF. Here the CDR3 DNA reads TGTGCCAGCAGCCCCCTTGAAGGGGGTCTCACTGAAGCTTTCTTT.

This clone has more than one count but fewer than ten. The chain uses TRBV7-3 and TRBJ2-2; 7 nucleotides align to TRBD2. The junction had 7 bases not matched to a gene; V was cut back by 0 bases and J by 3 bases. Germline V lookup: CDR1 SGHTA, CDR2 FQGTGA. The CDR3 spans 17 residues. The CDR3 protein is CASSLTGTTPDTGELFF. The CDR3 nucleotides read TGTGCCAGCAGCTTAACCGGGACTACCCCCGACACCGGGGAGCTGTTTTTT.

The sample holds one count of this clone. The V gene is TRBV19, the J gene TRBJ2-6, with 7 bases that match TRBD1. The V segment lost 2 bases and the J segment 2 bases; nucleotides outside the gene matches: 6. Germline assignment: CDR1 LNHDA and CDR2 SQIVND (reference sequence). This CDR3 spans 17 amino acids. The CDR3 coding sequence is TGTGCCAGTAGTATACCGCGCGACAGGGCTGGGGCCAACGTCCTGACTTTC. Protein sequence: CASSIPRDRAGANVLTF. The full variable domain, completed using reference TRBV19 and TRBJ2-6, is DGGITQSPKYLFRKEGQNVTLSCEQNLNHDAMYWYRQDPGQGLRLIYYSQIVNDFQKGDIAEGYSVSREKKESFPLTVTSAQKNPTAFYLCASSIPRDRAGANVLTFGAGSRLTVL.

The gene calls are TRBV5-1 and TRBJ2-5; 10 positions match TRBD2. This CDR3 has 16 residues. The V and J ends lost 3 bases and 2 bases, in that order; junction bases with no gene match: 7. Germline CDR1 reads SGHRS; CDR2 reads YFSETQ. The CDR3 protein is CASSSRVAGGQETQYF. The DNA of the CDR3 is TGCGCCAGCAGCTCCCGGGTAGCGGGGGGTCAAGAGACCCAGTACTTC.

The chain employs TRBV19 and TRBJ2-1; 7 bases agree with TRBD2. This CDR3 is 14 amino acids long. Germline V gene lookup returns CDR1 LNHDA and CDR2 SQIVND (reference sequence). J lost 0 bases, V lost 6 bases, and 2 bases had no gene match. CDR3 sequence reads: CASSGGISYNEQFF. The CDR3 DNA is TGTGCCAGTAGCGGGGGGATCTCCTACAATGAGCAGTTCTTC.